The rows below give T cell receptor beta chains drawn from one sample of a study of cytomegalovirus exposure and HLA in healthy donors. The method was immunoSEQ multiplex PCR; TCRdb's version includes in-frame clones alone and lacks a portion of them. The sample shows 140,000 to 150,000 clones, over 90% of them seen only once. Sample: PBMCs. The receptors were gathered from a man aged 18 to 29 in good health and CMV-seropositive. Both conserved end residues are part of each CDR3. Each record gives: J gene, V gene, clone size, D gene, CDR3 length, CDR3 protein, CDR3 DNA. D genes are given only for firm matches. Where a row states a size, it is once, few, many or the class of an expanded clone; other rows omit it.

J gene: TRBJ2-7
V gene: TRBV6-1
clone size: once
D gene: TRBD1
CDR3 length: 14
CDR3 protein: CASLPGTGSYEQYF
CDR3 DNA: TGTGCCAGCTTACCGGGGACAGGGTCCTACGAGCAGTACTTC

J gene: TRBJ1-1
V gene: TRBV10-3
clone size: once
D gene: -
CDR3 length: 12
CDR3 protein: CAISVSDGEAFF
CDR3 DNA: TGTGCCATCAGTGTTTCAGATGGTGAAGCTTTCTTT

J gene: TRBJ2-7
V gene: TRBV27
clone size: once
D gene: TRBD1
CDR3 length: 14
CDR3 protein: CASSRQGSKNEQYF
CDR3 DNA: TGTGCCAGCAGCAGACAGGGCTCGAAAAACGAGCAGTACTTC

J gene: TRBJ2-3
V gene: TRBV15
clone size: -
D gene: -
CDR3 length: 14
CDR3 protein: CATSRDRATDTQYF
CDR3 DNA: TGTGCCACCAGCAGAGATCGAGCTACAGATACGCAGTATTTT

J gene: TRBJ2-2
V gene: TRBV6-5
clone size: -
D gene: -
CDR3 length: 12
CDR3 protein: CASSPPAGELFF
CDR3 DNA: TGTGCCAGCAGCCCTCCGGCCGGGGAGCTGTTTTTT

J gene: TRBJ2-5
V gene: TRBV10-3
clone size: once
D gene: -
CDR3 length: 13
CDR3 protein: CATRGDVAETQYF
CDR3 DNA: TGTGCCACTCGCGGGGACGTGGCAGAGACCCAGTACTTC

J gene: TRBJ2-3
V gene: TRBV6-1
clone size: -
D gene: -
CDR3 length: 15
CDR3 protein: CASSVRMTGTDTQYF
CDR3 DNA: TGTGCCAGCAGTGTAAGAATGACAGGCACAGATACGCAGTATTTT

J gene: TRBJ1-1
V gene: TRBV10-3
clone size: -
D gene: TRBD1
CDR3 length: 14
CDR3 protein: CAIKAGTGPTEAFF
CDR3 DNA: TGTGCCATCAAGGCGGGGACAGGGCCAACTGAAGCTTTCTTT

J gene: TRBJ2-6
V gene: TRBV9
clone size: -
D gene: TRBD2
CDR3 length: 18
CDR3 protein: CASSVSGGTGSGANVLTF
CDR3 DNA: TGTGCCAGCAGCGTGTCGGGAGGAACGGGCTCTGGGGCCAACGTCCTGACTTTC

J gene: TRBJ2-7
V gene: TRBV5-1
clone size: -
D gene: TRBD2
CDR3 length: 15
CDR3 protein: CASSLIGTSFGEQYF
CDR3 DNA: TGCGCCAGCAGCTTGATCGGGACTAGTTTCGGCGAGCAGTACTTC

J gene: TRBJ1-2
V gene: TRBV27
clone size: once
D gene: -
CDR3 length: 15
CDR3 protein: CASSLYPPLNYGYTF
CDR3 DNA: TGTGCCAGCAGTTTATACCCGCCACTTAACTATGGCTACACCTTC

J gene: TRBJ2-1
V gene: TRBV9
clone size: -
D gene: TRBD2
CDR3 length: 16
CDR3 protein: CASSTTGLAGPNEQFF
CDR3 DNA: TGTGCCAGCAGCACCACGGGACTAGCGGGCCCCAATGAGCAGTTCTTC

J gene: TRBJ2-7
V gene: TRBV28
clone size: -
D gene: -
CDR3 length: 15
CDR3 protein: CASKLTGSFGYEQYF
CDR3 DNA: TGTGCCAGCAAGTTGACAGGAAGCTTTGGATACGAGCAGTACTTC

J gene: TRBJ2-3
V gene: TRBV27
clone size: -
D gene: -
CDR3 length: 16
CDR3 protein: CASSLSVGLSGYTQYF
CDR3 DNA: TGTGCCAGCAGTTTATCGGTCGGATTATCCGGGTATACGCAGTATTTT

J gene: TRBJ2-1
V gene: TRBV7-6
clone size: -
D gene: TRBD2
CDR3 length: 16
CDR3 protein: CASSVTSGSSYNEQFF
CDR3 DNA: TGTGCCAGCAGCGTCACAAGCGGGAGCTCCTACAATGAGCAGTTCTTC

J gene: TRBJ2-7
V gene: TRBV2
clone size: -
D gene: -
CDR3 length: 13
CDR3 protein: CASRTASSYEQYF
CDR3 DNA: TGTGCCAGCAGGACTGCGAGCTCCTACGAGCAGTACTTC

J gene: TRBJ1-4
V gene: TRBV6-1
clone size: -
D gene: -
CDR3 length: 14
CDR3 protein: CASSERWTNEKLFF
CDR3 DNA: TGTGCCAGCAGTGAACGGTGGACTAATGAAAAACTGTTTTTT

J gene: TRBJ1-1
V gene: TRBV7-9
clone size: once
D gene: TRBD1
CDR3 length: 15
CDR3 protein: CASSASPDRGLGAFF
CDR3 DNA: TGTGCCAGCAGCGCGTCCCCGGACAGGGGTCTCGGAGCTTTCTTT

J gene: TRBJ2-2
V gene: TRBV9
clone size: -
D gene: -
CDR3 length: 15
CDR3 protein: CASSVGGANTGELFF
CDR3 DNA: TGTGCCAGCAGCGTAGGGGGCGCGAACACCGGGGAGCTGTTTTTT

J gene: TRBJ2-1
V gene: TRBV5-1
clone size: -
D gene: -
CDR3 length: 15
CDR3 protein: CASSLTGLGLNEQFF
CDR3 DNA: TGCGCCAGCAGCCTAACAGGGTTAGGTCTTAATGAGCAGTTCTTC

J gene: TRBJ1-2
V gene: TRBV27
clone size: -
D gene: -
CDR3 length: 17
CDR3 protein: CASSLYRDLDRRYGYTF
CDR3 DNA: TGTGCCAGCAGTTTGTATCGTGATCTCGACAGGCGCTATGGCTACACCTTC

J gene: TRBJ1-5
V gene: TRBV21-1
clone size: -
D gene: -
CDR3 length: 18
CDR3 protein: CASSSRDRVSKRNQPQHF
CDR3 DNA: TGTGCCAGCAGCTCCCGGGACAGGGTCTCCAAGCGCAATCAGCCCCAGCATTTT

J gene: TRBJ2-5
V gene: TRBV19
clone size: -
D gene: TRBD2
CDR3 length: 16
CDR3 protein: CASSTRLAGHQETQYF
CDR3 DNA: TGTGCCAGTAGTACCCGGCTAGCGGGGCACCAAGAGACCCAGTACTTC

J gene: TRBJ2-7
V gene: TRBV4-2
clone size: -
D gene: TRBD2
CDR3 length: 15
CDR3 protein: CASSWTSGSSYEQYF
CDR3 DNA: TGTGCCAGCAGCTGGACTAGCGGGAGTTCCTACGAGCAGTACTTC

J gene: TRBJ1-2
V gene: TRBV4-1
clone size: -
D gene: -
CDR3 length: 13
CDR3 protein: CASSQEAGDGYTF
CDR3 DNA: TGCGCCAGCAGCCAAGAGGCGGGGGATGGCTACACCTTC

J gene: TRBJ1-1
V gene: TRBV4-1
clone size: -
D gene: -
CDR3 length: 16
CDR3 protein: CASSHPREEWFTEAFF
CDR3 DNA: TGCGCCAGCAGCCATCCCCGGGAGGAATGGTTCACTGAAGCTTTCTTT

J gene: TRBJ2-1
V gene: TRBV28
clone size: -
D gene: TRBD1
CDR3 length: 16
CDR3 protein: CASSLSGTGPYNEQFF
CDR3 DNA: TGTGCCAGCAGTTTATCTGGGACAGGCCCCTACAATGAGCAGTTCTTC

J gene: TRBJ1-3
V gene: TRBV29-1
clone size: -
D gene: TRBD1
CDR3 length: 17
CDR3 protein: CSVVSPGTANSGNTIYF
CDR3 DNA: TGCAGCGTTGTATCTCCCGGGACAGCGAACTCTGGAAACACCATATATTTT

J gene: TRBJ1-1
V gene: TRBV9
clone size: -
D gene: -
CDR3 length: 14
CDR3 protein: CASTATGSNTEAFF
CDR3 DNA: TGTGCCAGCACCGCAACAGGGTCCAACACTGAAGCTTTCTTT